A single sample gave rise to the 7 T cell receptor beta chains below, sequenced in a study of yellow fever vaccine responses in identical twins. TCRdb redid the calling of the RT-PCR reads with MiXCR, one entry per CDR3 protein. The data contain about 18,000 distinct CDR3 sequences, about 56% of them singletons. The material was T cells from blood (PBMCs), unsorted or a sorted subset (not recorded which), obtained before or after yellow fever vaccination (not recorded which). The receptors derive from a woman under 30 who received the yellow fever vaccine.

This clonotype turned up a few times. CDR3 region: CAIRTFEGSDTDTQYF. DNA of the CDR3: TGTGCCATCAGGACGTTTGAGGGTAGCGACACAGATACGCAGTATTTT. The V gene is TRBV10-3, the J gene TRBJ2-3, with D possibly matching TRBD2 (5 bases). The CDR3 contains 16 residues. The V gene lost 6 bases and the J gene lost 2 bases, with 18 bases spanning the gap. Germline-derived CDR1 and CDR2 are ENHRY and SYGVKD.

The CDR3 protein is CASSPSGGLAYEQYF. The CDR3 DNA is TGTGCCAGCAGCCCAAGTGGGGGACTGGCCTACGAGCAGTACTTC. This sequence joins TRBV7-2 and TRBJ2-7, with D possibly matching TRBD2 (6 bases). The CDR3 runs 15 residues. Per germline, CDR1 SGHTA and CDR2 FQGNSA. The germline V and J ends were trimmed by 5 bases and 2 bases, with 16 bases remaining between them.

This clonotype was recorded only once. The chain employs TRBV2 and TRBJ2-3; D is undetermined. This CDR3 spans 11 amino acids. Trimming left V 6 bases short and J 5 bases short, with 6 bases between. From germline, CDR1 is SNHLY and CDR2 FYNNEI. Written as DNA, the CDR3 is TGTGCCAGCAGCCTACGAGATACGCAGTATTTT. It translates to CASSLRDTQYF. The full variable domain, rest sourced from reference TRBV2 and TRBJ2-3, is EPEVTQTPSHQVTQMGQEVILRCVPISNHLYFYWYRQILGQKVEFLVSFYNNEISEKSEIFDDQFSVERPDGSNFTLKIRSTKLEDSAMYFCASSLRDTQYFGPGTRLTVL.

V gene TRBV5-4 combines with J gene TRBJ1-1; 12 bases line up with TRBD1. The V segment lost 0 bases and the J segment 14 bases; nucleotides outside the gene matches: 5. The CDR3 totals 13 residues. Germline V gene data show CDR1 as SGHNT and CDR2 as YYREEE (reference sequence). DNA of the CDR3: TGTGCCAGCAGCTTGGCCGGGACAGGGGGCGCATTCTTT. Its protein product is CASSLAGTGGAFF.

This chain links TRBV11-3 with TRBJ2-1; D tentatively reads TRBD1 or TRBD2 (7 bases each). The CDR3 totals 14 residues. V gave up 0 bases and J gave up 8 bases, with 11 bases separating them. Germline V gene sequence: CDR1 SGHNT, CDR2 YENEEA. The DNA for the CDR3 is TGTGCCAGCAGCTTAGATTCAGGGGGGGATGAGCAGTTCTTC. It is translated as CASSLDSGGDEQFF.

The chain employs TRBV16 and TRBJ1-5, with 12 bases lining up with TRBD1. The V gene end was trimmed by 4 bases and the J gene end by 7 bases; junction bases not matched to a gene: 8. Looked up from germline, CDR1 is KGHSY and CDR2 is FQNENV. The CDR3 runs to 16 residues. As DNA, the CDR3 is TGTGCCAGCAGCCGACCGGGACAGGGGGCTCGGCAGCCCCAGCATTTT. Protein sequence: CASSRPGQGARQPQHF.

The CDR3 DNA is TGTGCCAGCAGTTTTCGCAGCAACTACGAGCAGTACGTC. Its protein is CASSFRSNYEQYV. V is TRBV28 and J is TRBJ2-7; D is ambiguous. The V gene's germline CDR1 is MDHEN and CDR2 SYDVKM. CDR3 length: 13 amino acids. V was shortened by 3 bases and J by 3 bases, with 9 bases between the two germline ends.